The next 10 T cell receptor beta chains were all read from a single sample in a study of T cell responses to AZD1222 COVID-19 vaccine. Only in-frame clones appear in the TCRdb table, and some are missing; sequencing was by immunoSEQ multiplex PCR. The repertoire holds approximately 130,000 clones, with 75% to 90% as singletons. Here the sequenced sample was peripheral blood, taken on day 0 of MenACWY control vaccination. The receptors were sampled from an adult in good health.

DNA for the CDR3: TGTGCCAGCAGCGCGGGGACAGGCTTCATGAACACTGAAGCTTTCTTT. Encoded protein: CASSAGTGFMNTEAFF. This chain links TRBV9 with TRBJ1-1; TRBD1 aligns across 8 bases. Germline CDR1 is SGDLS and CDR2 is YYNGEE. Losses at the gene ends were 3 bases for V and 0 bases for J; bases not matched to a gene: 7. The CDR3 extends over 16 amino acids.

The chain employs TRBV3-1 (or the pseudogene TRBV3-2) and TRBJ2-4; 7 bases map to TRBD1. The CDR3 extends over 14 amino acids. V shed 2 bases and J 6 bases; nucleotides not matched to a gene: 4. Germline values: CDR1 LGHDT, CDR2 YNNKEL (reference sequence). The DNA of the CDR3 is TGTGCCAGCAGCCAAACCGGGACAGCAAACATTCAGTACTTC. Translated: CASSQTGTANIQYF.

This clone was counted a single time. The J gene is TRBJ2-3, the V gene TRBV24-1, with D possibly matching TRBD2 (5 bases). The CDR3 spans 17 residues. V shed 4 bases and J shed 2 bases, with 18 bases lying between them. Germline assignment: CDR1 KGHDR and CDR2 SFDVKD. CDR3 amino acids: CATSDSGVPPYTDTQYF. Written as DNA, the CDR3 is TGTGCCACCAGTGACAGCGGCGTCCCCCCTTACACAGATACGCAGTATTTT.

Only one count was recorded for this clone. The chain combines TRBV3-1 (or the pseudogene TRBV3-2) with TRBJ2-7; D is unclear. V lost 4 bases and J lost 0, with 7 bases in between. The CDR3 covers 13 residues. Germline-derived CDR1 and CDR2 are LGHDT and YNNKEL (reference sequence). The CDR3 loop is CASSPESSYEQYF. CDR3 nucleotide sequence: TGTGCCAGCAGCCCTGAAAGCTCCTACGAGCAGTACTTC.

This rearrangement joins TRBV29-1 to TRBJ2-1; D perhaps matches TRBD1 (6 bases). V lost 1 base, J lost 0 bases, and 28 bases lay in between. The CDR3 sequence is 21 residues long. CDR1 is SQVTM and CDR2 is ANQGSEA in the germline V gene. The CDR3 nucleotides are TGCAGCGTTGAAGGACTAAGAGGGACATCCGAAAAAAGAAGCTCCTACAATGAGCAGTTCTTC. Translating gives CSVEGLRGTSEKRSSYNEQFF.

This chain links TRBV30 with TRBJ1-4; D not certain. With 2 bases removed from V and 0 bases from J, the gap between germline ends came to 10 bases. Germline V gives CDR1 GTSNPN, CDR2 SVGIG (reference sequence). This CDR3 has 15 amino acids. In nucleotides, the CDR3 is TGTGCCTGGAGTACCAAGGGTTCAACTAATGAAAAACTGTTTTTT. Translated, it gives CAWSTKGSTNEKLFF.

The gene calls are TRBV5-4 and TRBJ2-3, with 11 bases fitting TRBD2. Unmatched junction bases numbered 4, after V lost 0 bases and J lost 1 base. The CDR3 spans 17 residues. The germline V gene encodes CDR1 SGHNT and CDR2 YYREEE (reference sequence). CDR3 nucleotide sequence: TGTGCCAGCAGCTTGGGACTAGCGGGACCCGGCACAGATACGCAGTATTTT. It is translated as CASSLGLAGPGTDTQYF.

The chain couples TRBV5-1 to TRBJ1-4; D not resolved. Germline CDR1 SGHRS, CDR2 YFSETQ. This CDR3 has 15 amino acids. V lost 0 bases, J lost 0 bases, and 6 bases lay in between. CDR3 bases: TGCGCCAGCAGCTTGGGCACTGCAACTAATGAAAAACTGTTTTTT. It specifies CASSLGTATNEKLFF.

The J gene is TRBJ1-2, the V gene TRBV13; D remains unclear. In germline, CDR1 is PRHDT, CDR2 FYEKMQ (reference sequence). V was cut by 1 base and J by 7 bases, with 10 bases left in between. The CDR3 spans 13 residues. In DNA, the CDR3 is TGTGCCAGCAGCTTAGCGGGCCTTGGTGGCTACACCTTC. Protein sequence: CASSLAGLGGYTF.

This chain connects TRBV11-3 to TRBJ2-7; 8 bases line up with TRBD2. This CDR3 contains 14 residues. CDR1 is SGHNT, CDR2 YENEEA, per germline. The V gene end was trimmed by 4 bases and the J gene end by 3 bases; junction bases not matched to a gene: 5. CDR3 sequence: CASSSPLADYEQYF. In DNA, the CDR3 is TGTGCCAGCAGCTCACCACTAGCGGACTACGAGCAGTACTTC.